This entry lists 21 T cell receptor beta chains sequenced from one sample in a study of CD8 T cells in Susac syndrome. Random hexamers were used to reverse transcribe the RNA input (roughly 0.5 to 1 ug). TCRdb analysed the immunoSEQ multiplex PCR reads with MiXCR anew, one entry per CDR3 protein. The sample shows under 200,000 distinct CDR3 sequences, roughly 94% of them seen only once. The sample consisted of CD8+ T cells from PBMCs. These receptor sequences come from a human donor with Susac syndrome.

V is TRBV5-6 and J is TRBJ2-7; D gene ambiguous. CDR1 SGHDT and CDR2 YYEEEE come from the germline V gene. The CDR3 runs 11 residues. V was trimmed by 3 bases and J by 12 bases, leaving 13 bases between them. The CDR3 DNA is TGTGCCAGCAGCTACGACTCCCGAATGTACTTC. It translates to CASSYDSRMYF.

The J gene is TRBJ2-7, the V gene TRBV12-3 or TRBV12-4, with D possibly called TRBD1 or TRBD2 (5 bases each). CDR3 length equals 12 residues. The V and J ends lost 1 base and 6 bases respectively, with 7 bases between them. CDR3: CASSLGGFEQYF. CDR3 DNA sequence: TGTGCCAGCAGTTTAGGGGGGTTCGAGCAGTACTTC.

In its sample, this clonotype was seen once. This chain links TRBV5-1 with TRBJ1-4; possibly TRBD1 for D (6 bases). The length of the CDR3 is 15 residues. Germline V CDR1 and CDR2: SGHRS, YFSETQ. The V end lost 0 bases, the J end lost 7 bases, and 13 bases lay between the germline ends. Here the CDR3 reads CASSLDRGAGEKLFF. The DNA for the CDR3 is TGCGCCAGCAGCTTGGATCGGGGGGCGGGTGAAAAACTGTTTTTT.

The rearrangement links TRBV5-6 to TRBJ2-7; D gene ambiguous. V shed 4 bases and J shed 3 bases, with 5 bases lying between them. There are 11 residues in the CDR3. Looked up from germline, CDR1 is SGHDT and CDR2 is YYEEEE. The CDR3 protein is CASSGNYEQYF. The CDR3 bases are TGTGCCAGCAGCGGGAACTACGAGCAGTACTTC. Complete variable domain (other parts from reference TRBV5-6 and TRBJ2-7): DAGVTQSPTHLIKTRGQQVTLRCSPKSGHDTVSWYQQALGQGPQFIFQYYEEEERQRGNFPDRFSGHQFPNYSSELNVNALLLGDSALYLCASSGNYEQYFGPGTRLTVT.

CDR3: CAWNSWDTEAFF. CDR3 nucleotide sequence: TGTGCCTGGAATTCTTGGGACACTGAAGCTTTCTTT. The chain couples TRBV30 to TRBJ1-1; no clear D. The CDR3 runs 12 residues. Per the germline V gene, CDR1 is GTSNPN and CDR2 is SVGIG (reference sequence). Trimming stripped 4 bases from V and 3 bases from J, with 9 bases between.

V usage is TRBV4-1 and J usage is TRBJ1-1, with D possibly TRBD1 on 5 matching bases. Germline CDR1 is MGHRA and CDR2 is YSYEKL. The CDR3 loop spans 12 amino acids. Trimming pared 1 base from V and 8 bases from J, leaving 8 bases between. The CDR3 DNA sequence: TGCGCCAGCAGCCAAGGGGGCAAGGAAGCTTTCTTT. It yields the protein CASSQGGKEAFF.

The rearrangement joins TRBV4-1 to TRBJ1-3; D is possibly TRBD1 (5 bases). Germline V CDR1 and CDR2: MGHRA, YSYEKL. V lost 4 bases and J lost 1, with 11 bases in between. The CDR3 extends over 15 amino acids. CDR3 region: CASSLIGVSGNTIYF. For the CDR3, the DNA is TGCGCCAGCAGCCTTATAGGGGTTTCTGGAAACACCATATATTTT.

This chain joins TRBV13 and TRBJ2-5; D might be TRBD1 (5 bases). The V end was cut by 5 bases, the J end by 5 bases, with 15 bases between. The CDR3 is made up of 14 amino acids. In germline, CDR1 is PRHDT, CDR2 FYEKMQ (reference sequence). This chain's CDR3 is CASSQTDLGETQYF. In DNA form, the CDR3 reads TGTGCCAGCAGCCAGACAGACCTGGGGGAGACCCAGTACTTC. The full variable domain, its missing parts supplied by reference TRBV13 and TRBJ2-5, is AAGVIQSPRHLIKEKRETATLKCYPIPRHDTVYWYQQGPGQDPQFLISFYEKMQSDKGSIPDRFSAQQFSDYHSELNMSSLELGDSALYFCASSQTDLGETQYFGPGTRLLVL.

The rearrangement joins TRBV15 to TRBJ1-4, with unresolved D. Trimming took off 8 bases at V and 2 bases at J, with 15 bases between the two ends. Germline CDR1 and CDR2: LNHNV and YYDKDF (reference sequence). The CDR3 contains 15 residues. CDR3 sequence reads: CATGRATGTNEKLFF. Written as DNA, the CDR3 is TGTGCCACCGGCCGGGCAACGGGGACTAATGAAAAACTGTTTTTT.

This clonotype was observed once. The chain joins TRBV7-9 to TRBJ2-7, with 7 bases aligning to TRBD1. V trimming: 1 base; J trimming: 2 bases; junction bases outside the gene matches: 5. Germline lookup yields CDR1 SEHNR and CDR2 FQNEAQ (reference sequence). The CDR3 totals 15 residues. The CDR3 reads CASSLGTGTAYEQYF. The CDR3 DNA reads as TGTGCCAGCAGCTTAGGGACCGGGACAGCCTACGAGCAGTACTTC. Based on the CDR3 plus reference TRBV7-9 and TRBJ2-7, the full variable domain is DTGVSQNPRHKITKRGQNVTFRCDPISEHNRLYWYRQTLGQGPEFLTYFQNEAQLEKSRLLSDRFSAERPKGSFSTLEIQRTEQGDSAMYLCASSLGTGTAYEQYFGPGTRLTVT.

The V and J genes are TRBV28 and TRBJ1-1; unclear D gene. CDR1 MDHEN and CDR2 SYDVKM come from the germline V gene. Deletions cut 2 bases from V and 5 bases from J, with 15 bases between. The CDR3 spans 15 residues. CDR3 sequence (DNA): TGTGCCAGCAGTTTAAACACCTTACCTGAGACTGAAGCTTTCTTT. It translates to CASSLNTLPETEAFF. Full variable domain (rest looked up from reference TRBV28 and TRBJ1-1): DVKVTQSSRYLVKRTGEKVFLECVQDMDHENMFWYRQDPGLGLRLIYFSYDVKMKEKGDIPEGYSVSREKKERFSLILESASTNQTSMYLCASSLNTLPETEAFFGQGTRLTVV.

The chain combines TRBV14 with TRBJ2-5; D gene ambiguous. The CDR3 has 12 amino acids. Trimming left V 0 bases short and J 6 bases short, with 5 bases between. CDR1 and CDR2 from the germline V gene are SGHDN and FVKESK. For the CDR3, the DNA is TGTGCCAGCAGCCAAGAATTGCAGACCCAGTACTTC. Its protein product is CASSQELQTQYF.

CDR3 in amino acids: CASSESAGGAIVGANVLTF. CDR3 DNA: TGTGCCAGCAGTGAATCCGCAGGGGGCGCGATAGTTGGGGCCAACGTCCTGACTTTC. This chain connects TRBV6-1 to TRBJ2-6; 8 bases are shared with TRBD1. V shed 2 bases, J shed 3 bases, and the junction held 12 bases outside the gene matches. This CDR3 comprises 19 residues. The germline CDR1 and CDR2 sequences are MNHNS and SASEGT.

The rearrangement links TRBV30 to TRBJ2-7, with TRBD1 identical over 9 bases. V lost 8 bases, J lost 4 bases, and 6 bases stayed unmatched. The CDR3 extends over 12 amino acids. Germline CDR1 GTSNPN, CDR2 SVGIG (reference sequence). CDR3 sequence (DNA): TGTGCCCTACAGGGGGCTATGTACGAGCAGTACTTC. Translated: CALQGAMYEQYF. The full variable domain, its missing parts supplied by reference TRBV30 and TRBJ2-7, is SQTIHQWPATLVQPVGSPLSLECTVEGTSNPNLYWYRQAAGRGLQLLFYSVGIGQISSEVPQNLSASRPQDRQFILSSKKLLLSDSGFYLCALQGAMYEQYFGPGTRLTVT.

This chain connects TRBV6-5 to TRBJ2-7; TRBD2 is a possible D gene (5 bases). This CDR3 is 17 amino acids long. Germline V lookup: CDR1 MNHEY, CDR2 SVGAGI. Trimming took off 2 bases at V and 0 bases at J, with 17 bases between the two ends. Here the CDR3 reads CASSYGVEGLGSYEQYF. The CDR3 nucleotides are TGTGCCAGCAGTTACGGAGTCGAGGGTTTGGGCTCCTACGAGCAGTACTTC.

In its sample, this clonotype was seen once. The chain couples TRBV12-3 or TRBV12-4 to TRBJ2-3; 12 nucleotides line up with TRBD2. The CDR3 has 17 residues. Trimming cost V 4 bases and J 2 bases; bases outside gene matches: 7. The CDR3 loop reads CASSSGLAGPPTDTQYF. Here the CDR3 DNA reads TGTGCCAGCAGTTCTGGACTAGCGGGACCCCCCACAGATACGCAGTATTTT.

This chain uses TRBV7-6 with TRBJ2-5; the D gene is possibly TRBD2 (5 bases). V lost 5 bases, J lost 4 bases, and 20 bases lay in between. This CDR3 has 16 amino acids. The germline V gene has CDR1 SGHVS and CDR2 FNYEAQ. DNA of the CDR3: TGTGCCAGCAGCCTCGCTGGTCCGGGGTTGGGAGAGACCCAGTACTTC. Amino acids: CASSLAGPGLGETQYF.

The J gene is TRBJ2-1, the V gene TRBV2; TRBD1 is a possible D gene (5 bases). Germline CDR1 reads SNHLY; CDR2 reads FYNNEI. The CDR3 loop spans 13 amino acids. V was pared by 6 bases and J by 3 bases, with 9 bases between. The CDR3, as DNA: TGTGCCAGCAGAGACAGTTTCTACAATGAGCAGTTCTTC. Translating gives CASRDSFYNEQFF.

The chain has TRBV30 and TRBJ2-1; D perhaps matches TRBD1 (6 bases). The germline V gene has CDR1 GTSNPN and CDR2 SVGIG (reference sequence). Trimming left V 6 bases short and J 3 bases short, with 9 bases between. The CDR3 has 12 amino acids. This CDR3 reads CACGQFYNEQFF. The CDR3 DNA follows: TGTGCCTGCGGACAGTTCTACAATGAGCAGTTCTTC.

The gene calls are TRBV5-6 and TRBJ2-5; D is tentatively TRBD1 or TRBD2 (5 bases each). CDR3 length: 14 residues. Germline CDR1 is SGHDT and CDR2 is YYEEEE. The V gene lost 0 bases and the J gene lost 4 bases, with 10 bases spanning the gap. CDR3 protein: CASSLVTGRETQYF. The CDR3 DNA follows: TGTGCCAGCAGCTTGGTCACGGGGCGAGAGACCCAGTACTTC.

The chain carries TRBV19 and TRBJ2-3; TRBD2 agrees at 7 bases. CDR3 length equals 14 residues. J was trimmed by 4 bases and V by 3 bases; bases with no gene match: 4. Germline CDR1 reads LNHDA; CDR2 reads SQIVND (reference sequence). The CDR3 DNA reads as TGTGCCAGTAGTATGAGAGGGAGGGCAGATACGCAGTATTTT. This translates into CASSMRGRADTQYF.